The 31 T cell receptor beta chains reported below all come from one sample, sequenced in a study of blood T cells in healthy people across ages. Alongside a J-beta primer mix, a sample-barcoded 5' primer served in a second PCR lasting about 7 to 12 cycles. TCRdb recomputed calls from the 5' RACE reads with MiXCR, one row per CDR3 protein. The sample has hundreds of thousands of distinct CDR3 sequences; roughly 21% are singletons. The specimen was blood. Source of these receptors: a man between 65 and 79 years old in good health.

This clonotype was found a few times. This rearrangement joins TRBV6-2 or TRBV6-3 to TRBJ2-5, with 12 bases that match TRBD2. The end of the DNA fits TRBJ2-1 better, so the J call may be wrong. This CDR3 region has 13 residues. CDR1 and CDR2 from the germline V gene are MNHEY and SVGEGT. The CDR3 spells CASRASGRDEQFF. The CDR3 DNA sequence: TGTGCCAGCAGGGCTAGCGGGAGGGATGAGCAGTTCTTC.

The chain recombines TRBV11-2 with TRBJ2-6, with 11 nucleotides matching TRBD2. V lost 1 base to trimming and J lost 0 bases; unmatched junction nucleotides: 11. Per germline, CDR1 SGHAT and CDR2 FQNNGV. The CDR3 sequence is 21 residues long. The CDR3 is CASSLGLAGLRSLSGANVLTF. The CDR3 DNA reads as TGTGCCAGCAGCTTAGGACTAGCGGGACTCCGTTCCCTCTCTGGGGCCAACGTCCTGACTTTC.

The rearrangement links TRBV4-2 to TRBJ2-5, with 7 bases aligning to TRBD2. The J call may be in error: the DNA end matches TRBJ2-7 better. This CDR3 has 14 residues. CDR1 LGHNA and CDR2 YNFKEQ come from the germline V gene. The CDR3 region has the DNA TGTGCCAGCAGCCCTAGCGGTGTCTCCTACGAGCAGTACTTC. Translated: CASSPSGVSYEQYF.

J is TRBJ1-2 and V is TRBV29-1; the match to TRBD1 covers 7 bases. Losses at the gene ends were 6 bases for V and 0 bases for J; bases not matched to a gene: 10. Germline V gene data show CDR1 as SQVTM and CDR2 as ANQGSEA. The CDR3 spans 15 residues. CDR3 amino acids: CSVPTGVGSNYGYTF. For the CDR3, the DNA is TGCAGCGTGCCTACAGGGGTGGGATCTAACTATGGCTACACCTTC.

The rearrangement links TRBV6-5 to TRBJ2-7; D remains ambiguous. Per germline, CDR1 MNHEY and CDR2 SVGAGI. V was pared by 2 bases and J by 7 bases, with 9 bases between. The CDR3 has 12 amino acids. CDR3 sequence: CASSYTGREQYF. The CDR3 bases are TGTGCCAGCAGTTACACCGGGCGGGAGCAGTACTTC.

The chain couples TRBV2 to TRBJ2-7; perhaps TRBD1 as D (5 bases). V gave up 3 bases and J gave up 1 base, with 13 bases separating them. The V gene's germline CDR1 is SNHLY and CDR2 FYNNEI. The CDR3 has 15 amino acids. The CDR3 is CASSEVRVSSYEQYF. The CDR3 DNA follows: TGTGCCAGCAGTGAGGTCAGGGTGTCGTCCTACGAGCAGTACTTC.

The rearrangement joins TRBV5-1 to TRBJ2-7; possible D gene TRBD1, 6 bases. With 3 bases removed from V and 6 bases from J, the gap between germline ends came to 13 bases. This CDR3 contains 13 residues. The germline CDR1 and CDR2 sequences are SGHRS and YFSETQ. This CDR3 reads CASSSQQGREQYF. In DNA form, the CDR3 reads TGCGCCAGCAGCTCCCAACAGGGCCGCGAGCAGTACTTC.

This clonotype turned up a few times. CDR3: CATVREGLEQYF. Written as DNA, the CDR3 is TGTGCCACAGTACGGGAGGGCCTAGAGCAGTACTTC. This rearrangement joins TRBV28 to TRBJ2-7; 8 nucleotides match TRBD2. The CDR3 runs 12 residues. The germline V gene encodes CDR1 MDHEN and CDR2 SYDVKM. The V gene end was trimmed by 10 bases and the J gene end by 7 bases; junction bases not matched to a gene: 9. The full variable domain, completed using reference TRBV28 and TRBJ2-7, is DVKVTQSSRYLVKRTGEKVFLECVQDMDHENMFWYRQDPGLGLRLIYFSYDVKMKEKGDIPEGYSVSREKKERFSLILESASTNQTSMYLCATVREGLEQYFGPGTRLTVT.

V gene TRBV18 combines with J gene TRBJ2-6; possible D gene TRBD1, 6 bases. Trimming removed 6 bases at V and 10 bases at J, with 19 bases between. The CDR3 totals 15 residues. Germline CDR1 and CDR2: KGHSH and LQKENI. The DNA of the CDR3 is TGTGCCAGCTCGCCTGCTACAGGGATGCAGAACGTCCTGACTTTC. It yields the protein CASSPATGMQNVLTF.

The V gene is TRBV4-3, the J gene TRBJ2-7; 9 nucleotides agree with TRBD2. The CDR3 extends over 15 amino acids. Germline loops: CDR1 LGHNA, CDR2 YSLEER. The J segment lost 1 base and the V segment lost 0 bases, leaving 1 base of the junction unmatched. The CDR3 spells CASSQDSGSSYEQYF. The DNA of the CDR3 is TGCGCCAGCAGCCAAGATAGCGGGAGTTCCTACGAGCAGTACTTC.

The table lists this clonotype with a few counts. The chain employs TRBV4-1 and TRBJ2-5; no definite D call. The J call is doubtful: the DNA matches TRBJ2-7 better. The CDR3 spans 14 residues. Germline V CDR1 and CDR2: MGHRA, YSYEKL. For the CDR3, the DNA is TGCGCCAGCAGCCAAGAGACTCACTCCTACGAGCAGTACTTC. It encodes CASSQETHSYEQYF.

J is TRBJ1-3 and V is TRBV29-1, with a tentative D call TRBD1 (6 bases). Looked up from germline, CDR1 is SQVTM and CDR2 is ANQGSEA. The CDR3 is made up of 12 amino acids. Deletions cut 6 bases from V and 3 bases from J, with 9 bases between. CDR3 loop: CSVTTGGNTIYF. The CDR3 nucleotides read TGCAGCGTGACGACAGGTGGAAACACCATATATTTT.

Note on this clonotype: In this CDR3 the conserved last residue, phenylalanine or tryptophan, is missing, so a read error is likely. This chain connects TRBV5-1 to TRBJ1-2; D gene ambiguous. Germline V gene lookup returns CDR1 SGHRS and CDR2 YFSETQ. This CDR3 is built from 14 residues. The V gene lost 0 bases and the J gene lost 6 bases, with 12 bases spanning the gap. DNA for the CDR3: TGCGCCAGCAGCTTGGGTACAGAAGGTGATGGCTACACCCTC. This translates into CASSLGTEGDGYTL.

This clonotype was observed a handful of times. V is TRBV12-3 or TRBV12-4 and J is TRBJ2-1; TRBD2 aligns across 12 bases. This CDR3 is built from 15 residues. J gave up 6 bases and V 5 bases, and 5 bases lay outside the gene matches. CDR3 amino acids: CASSPTSGGSNEQFF. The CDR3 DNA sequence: TGTGCCAGCAGTCCGACTAGCGGGGGTTCCAATGAGCAGTTCTTC.

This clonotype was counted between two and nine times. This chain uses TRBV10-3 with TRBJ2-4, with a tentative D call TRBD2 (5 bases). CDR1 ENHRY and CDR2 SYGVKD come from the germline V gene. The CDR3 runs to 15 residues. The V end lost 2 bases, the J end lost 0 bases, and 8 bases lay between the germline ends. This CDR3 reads CAISEDAGAKNIQYF. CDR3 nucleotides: TGTGCCATCAGTGAGGATGCGGGAGCCAAAAACATTCAGTACTTC.

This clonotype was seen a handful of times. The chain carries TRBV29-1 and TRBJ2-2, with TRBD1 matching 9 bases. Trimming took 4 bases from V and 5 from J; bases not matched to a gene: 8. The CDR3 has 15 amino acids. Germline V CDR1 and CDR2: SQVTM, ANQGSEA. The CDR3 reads CSVGGGTGQTGELFF. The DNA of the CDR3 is TGCAGCGTTGGGGGGGGGACAGGGCAAACCGGGGAGCTGTTTTTT.

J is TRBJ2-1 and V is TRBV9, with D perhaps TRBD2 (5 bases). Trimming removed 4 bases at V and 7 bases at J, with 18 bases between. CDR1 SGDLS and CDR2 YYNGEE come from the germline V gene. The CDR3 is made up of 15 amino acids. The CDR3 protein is CASSPYSALGNEQFF. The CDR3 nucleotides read TGTGCCAGCAGCCCTTATAGCGCTCTGGGTAATGAGCAGTTCTTC.

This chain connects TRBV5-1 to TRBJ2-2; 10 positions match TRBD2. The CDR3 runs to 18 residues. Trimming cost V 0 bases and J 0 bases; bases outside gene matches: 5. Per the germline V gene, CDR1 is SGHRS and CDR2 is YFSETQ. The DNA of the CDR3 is TGCGCCAGCAGCTTGGGGCTAGCGGGAGCAACGAACACCGGGGAGCTGTTTTTT. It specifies CASSLGLAGATNTGELFF.

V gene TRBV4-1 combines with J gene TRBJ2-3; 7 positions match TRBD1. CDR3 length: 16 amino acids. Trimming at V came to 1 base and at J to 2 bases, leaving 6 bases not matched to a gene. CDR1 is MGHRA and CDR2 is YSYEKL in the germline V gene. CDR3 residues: CASSQGNRGFTDTQYF. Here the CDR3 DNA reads TGCGCCAGCAGCCAAGGGAACAGGGGTTTCACAGATACGCAGTATTTT.

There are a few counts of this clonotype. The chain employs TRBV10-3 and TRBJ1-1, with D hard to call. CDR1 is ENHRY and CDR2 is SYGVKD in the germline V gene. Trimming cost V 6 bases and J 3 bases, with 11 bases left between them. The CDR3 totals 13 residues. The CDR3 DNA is TGTGCCATCAGGCTTGGGAGCGACACTGAAGCTTTCTTT. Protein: CAIRLGSDTEAFF.

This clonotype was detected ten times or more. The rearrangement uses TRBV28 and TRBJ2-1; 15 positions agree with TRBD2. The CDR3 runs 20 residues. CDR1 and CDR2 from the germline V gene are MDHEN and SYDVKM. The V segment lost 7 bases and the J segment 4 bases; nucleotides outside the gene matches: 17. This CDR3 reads CASTRGAGLAGGPAYNEQFF. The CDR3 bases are TGTGCCAGCACCCGGGGGGCCGGACTAGCGGGAGGGCCAGCGTACAATGAGCAGTTCTTC.

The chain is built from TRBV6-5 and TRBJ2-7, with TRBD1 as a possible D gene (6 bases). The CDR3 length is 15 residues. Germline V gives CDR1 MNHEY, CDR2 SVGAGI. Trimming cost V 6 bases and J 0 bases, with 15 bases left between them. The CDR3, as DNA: TGTGCCAGCAGCCGACTAACAGGGTACTCCTACGAGCAGTACTTC. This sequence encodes CASSRLTGYSYEQYF.

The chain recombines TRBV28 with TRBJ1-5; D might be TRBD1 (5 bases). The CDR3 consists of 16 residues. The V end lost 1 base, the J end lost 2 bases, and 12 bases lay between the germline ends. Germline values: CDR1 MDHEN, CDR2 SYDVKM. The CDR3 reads CASSLSRQGRNQPQHF. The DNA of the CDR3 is TGTGCCAGCAGTTTATCCCGCCAGGGCCGCAATCAGCCCCAGCATTTT.

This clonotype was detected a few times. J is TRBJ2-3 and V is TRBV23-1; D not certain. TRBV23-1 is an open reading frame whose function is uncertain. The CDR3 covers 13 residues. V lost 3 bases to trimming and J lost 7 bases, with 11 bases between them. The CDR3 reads CASSHGIGNTQYF. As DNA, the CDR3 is TGCGCCAGCAGTCATGGAATTGGGAATACGCAGTATTTT.

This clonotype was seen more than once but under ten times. CDR3 DNA: TGTGCCAGCAGTGAATATGGGGGGACTAGCGGTTACAATGAGCAGTTCTTC. Translation gives CASSEYGGTSGYNEQFF. This chain joins TRBV2 and TRBJ2-1; TRBD2 aligns across 11 bases. CDR1 and CDR2 from the germline V gene are SNHLY and FYNNEI. V dropped 2 bases and J dropped 4; count of bases not matched to a gene: 7. This CDR3 region has 17 residues.

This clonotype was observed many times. CDR3 bases: TGTGCCAGCAGCTTAGGACAGGGGGCTAATTCACCCCTCCACTTT. Translated, it gives CASSLGQGANSPLHF. The chain employs TRBV7-2 and TRBJ1-6, with 10 bases aligning to TRBD1. Germline V gene data show CDR1 as SGHTA and CDR2 as FQGNSA. This CDR3 is built from 15 residues. The trim removed 1 base at V and 6 bases at J, leaving 0 bases unmatched.

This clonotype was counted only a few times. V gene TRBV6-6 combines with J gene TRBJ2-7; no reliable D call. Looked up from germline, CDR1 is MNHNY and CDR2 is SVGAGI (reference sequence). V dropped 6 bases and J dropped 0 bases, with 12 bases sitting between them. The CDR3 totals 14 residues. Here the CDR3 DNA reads TGTGCCAGCAGCACCCCTCGGAACTCCTACGAGCAGTACTTC. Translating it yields CASSTPRNSYEQYF.

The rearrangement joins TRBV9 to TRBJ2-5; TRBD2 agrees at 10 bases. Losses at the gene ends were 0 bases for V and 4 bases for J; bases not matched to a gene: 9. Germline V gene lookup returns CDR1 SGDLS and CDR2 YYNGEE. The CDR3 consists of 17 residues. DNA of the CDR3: TGTGCCAGCAGCGTAGGTTTGGCTAGCGGGAGCGGAGAGACCCAGTACTTC. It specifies CASSVGLASGSGETQYF.

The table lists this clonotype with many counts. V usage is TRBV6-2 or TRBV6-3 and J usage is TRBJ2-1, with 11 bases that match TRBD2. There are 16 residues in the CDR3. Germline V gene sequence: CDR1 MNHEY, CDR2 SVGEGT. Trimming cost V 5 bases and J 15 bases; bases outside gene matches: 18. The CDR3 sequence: CASSPPLLAGASLGFF. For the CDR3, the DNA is TGTGCCAGCAGTCCCCCCTTACTAGCGGGAGCCTCACTGGGGTTCTTC.

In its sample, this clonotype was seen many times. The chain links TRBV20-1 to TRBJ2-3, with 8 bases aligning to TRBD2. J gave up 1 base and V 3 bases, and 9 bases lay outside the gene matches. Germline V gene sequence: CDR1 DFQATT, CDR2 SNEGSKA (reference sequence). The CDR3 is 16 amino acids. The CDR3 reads CSASSSSTSGTDTQYF. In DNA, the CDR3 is TGCAGTGCTAGTTCATCCTCGACTAGCGGCACAGATACGCAGTATTTT.

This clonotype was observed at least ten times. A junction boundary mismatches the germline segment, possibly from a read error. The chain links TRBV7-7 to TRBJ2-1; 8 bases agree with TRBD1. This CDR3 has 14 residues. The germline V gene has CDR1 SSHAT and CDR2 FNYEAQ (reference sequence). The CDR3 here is CASSSGQGNNEQFF. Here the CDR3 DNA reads TGTGCTAGCAGCTCCGGACAGGGTAACAATGAGCAGTTCTTC.